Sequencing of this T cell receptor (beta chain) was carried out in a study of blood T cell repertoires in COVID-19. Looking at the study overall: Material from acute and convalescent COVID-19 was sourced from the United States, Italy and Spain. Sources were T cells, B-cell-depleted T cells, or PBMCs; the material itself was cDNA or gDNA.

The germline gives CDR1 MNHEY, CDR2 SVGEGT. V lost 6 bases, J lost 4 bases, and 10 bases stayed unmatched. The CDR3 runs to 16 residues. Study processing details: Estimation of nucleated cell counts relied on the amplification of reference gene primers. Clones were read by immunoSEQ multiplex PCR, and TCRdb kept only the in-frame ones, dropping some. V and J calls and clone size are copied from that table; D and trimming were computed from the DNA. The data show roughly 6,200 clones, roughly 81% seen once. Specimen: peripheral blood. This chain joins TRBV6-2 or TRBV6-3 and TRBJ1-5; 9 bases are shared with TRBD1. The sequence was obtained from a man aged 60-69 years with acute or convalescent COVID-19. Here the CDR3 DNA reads TGTGCCAGCAGCCCCGGGACAGGGAGGAAGAATCAGCCCCAGCATTTT. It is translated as CASSPGTGRKNQPQHF.